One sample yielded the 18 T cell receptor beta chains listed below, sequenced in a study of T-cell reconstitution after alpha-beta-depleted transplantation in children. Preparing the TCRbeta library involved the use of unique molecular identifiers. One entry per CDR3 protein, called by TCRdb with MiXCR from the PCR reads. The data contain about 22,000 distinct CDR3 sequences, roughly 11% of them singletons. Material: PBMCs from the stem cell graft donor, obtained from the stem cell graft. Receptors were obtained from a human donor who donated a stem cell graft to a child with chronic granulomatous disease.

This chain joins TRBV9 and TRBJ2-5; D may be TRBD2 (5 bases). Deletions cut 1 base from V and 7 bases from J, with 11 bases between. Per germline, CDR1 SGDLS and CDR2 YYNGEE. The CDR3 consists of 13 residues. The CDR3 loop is CASSVPPEGTQYF. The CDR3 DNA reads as TGTGCCAGCAGCGTACCCCCAGAGGGGACCCAGTACTTC.

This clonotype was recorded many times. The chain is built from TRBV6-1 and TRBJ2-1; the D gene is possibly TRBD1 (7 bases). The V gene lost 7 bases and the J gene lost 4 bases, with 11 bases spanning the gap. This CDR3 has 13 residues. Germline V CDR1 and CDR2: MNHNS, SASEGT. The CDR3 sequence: CASTQGGYNEQFF. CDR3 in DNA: TGTGCCAGCACCCAGGGGGGTTACAATGAGCAGTTCTTC.

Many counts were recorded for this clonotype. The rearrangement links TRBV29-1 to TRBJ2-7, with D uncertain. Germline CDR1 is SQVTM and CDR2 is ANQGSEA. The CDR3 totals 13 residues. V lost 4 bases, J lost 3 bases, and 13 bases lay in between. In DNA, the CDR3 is TGCAGCGTTGGTGAGCAGGTGGGCTACGAGCAGTACTTC. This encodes CSVGEQVGYEQYF.

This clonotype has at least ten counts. The CDR3 sequence: CATSRTEYEKLFF. CDR3 DNA: TGTGCCACCTCCCGGACAGAGTATGAAAAACTGTTTTTT. This chain uses TRBV6-5 with TRBJ1-4; D may be TRBD1 (6 bases). The CDR3 is 13 amino acids. Germline V gene lookup returns CDR1 MNHEY and CDR2 SVGAGI. V was trimmed by 10 bases and J by 6 bases, leaving 15 bases between them.

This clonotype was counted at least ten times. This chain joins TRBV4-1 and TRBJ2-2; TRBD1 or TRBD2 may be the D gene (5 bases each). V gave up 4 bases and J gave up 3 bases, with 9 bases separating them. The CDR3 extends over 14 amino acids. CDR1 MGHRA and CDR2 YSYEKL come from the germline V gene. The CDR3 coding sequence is TGCGCCAGCAGCCCGGGACCCCACACCGGGGAGCTGTTTTTT. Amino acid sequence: CASSPGPHTGELFF.

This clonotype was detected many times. The CDR3 region has the DNA TGTGCCATCAGCCGAGGGGACGCGACCTACGAGCAGTACTTC. This gives the protein CAISRGDATYEQYF. V gene TRBV10-3 combines with J gene TRBJ2-7; possibly TRBD1 or TRBD2 for D (5 bases each). Germline CDR1 is ENHRY and CDR2 is SYGVKD. V dropped 6 bases and J dropped 2 bases, with 14 bases sitting between them. The CDR3 totals 14 residues.

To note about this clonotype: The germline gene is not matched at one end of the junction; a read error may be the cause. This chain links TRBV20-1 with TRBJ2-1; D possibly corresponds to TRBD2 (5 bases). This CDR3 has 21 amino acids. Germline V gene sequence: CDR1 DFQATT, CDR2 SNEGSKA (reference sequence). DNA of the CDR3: TGCTGTGCTAGGTTCGGGGTTCCCGGTGGGCCGATCCCCAACTCCTACAATGAGCAGTTCTTC. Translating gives CCARFGVPGGPIPNSYNEQFF.

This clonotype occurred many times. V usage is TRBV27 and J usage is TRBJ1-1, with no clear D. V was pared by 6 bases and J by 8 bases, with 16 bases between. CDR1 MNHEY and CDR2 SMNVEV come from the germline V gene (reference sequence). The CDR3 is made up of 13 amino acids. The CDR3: CASSLGSGTEAFF. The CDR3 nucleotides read TGTGCCAGCAGCCTGGGGTCAGGCACCGAAGCTTTCTTT.

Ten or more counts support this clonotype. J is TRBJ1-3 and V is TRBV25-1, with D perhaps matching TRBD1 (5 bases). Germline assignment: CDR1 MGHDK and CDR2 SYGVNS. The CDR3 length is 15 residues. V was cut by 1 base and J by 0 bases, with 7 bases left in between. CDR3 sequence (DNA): TGTGCCAGCAGTGAATGGGGGGACTCTGGAAACACCATATATTTT. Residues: CASSEWGDSGNTIYF.

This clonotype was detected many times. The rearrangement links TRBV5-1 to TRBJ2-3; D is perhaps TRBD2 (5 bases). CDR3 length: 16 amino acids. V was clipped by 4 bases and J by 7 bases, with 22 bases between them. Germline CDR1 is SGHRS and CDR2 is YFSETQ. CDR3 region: CASSLGRDFPYNTQYF. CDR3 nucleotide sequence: TGCGCCAGCAGCCTCGGCCGGGATTTCCCATATAATACGCAGTATTTT.

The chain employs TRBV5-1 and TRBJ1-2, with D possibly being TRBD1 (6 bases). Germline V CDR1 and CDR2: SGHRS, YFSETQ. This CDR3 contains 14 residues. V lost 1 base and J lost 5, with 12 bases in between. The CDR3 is CASSLTETGYGYTF. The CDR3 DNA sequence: TGCGCCAGCAGCTTGACCGAAACAGGGTATGGCTACACCTTC.

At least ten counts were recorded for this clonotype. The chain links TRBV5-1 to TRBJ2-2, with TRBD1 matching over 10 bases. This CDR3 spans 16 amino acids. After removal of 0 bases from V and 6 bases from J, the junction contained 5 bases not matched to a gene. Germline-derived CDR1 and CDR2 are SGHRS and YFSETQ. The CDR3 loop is CASSLGQGAISGELFF. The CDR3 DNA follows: TGCGCCAGCAGCTTGGGACAGGGGGCTATATCCGGGGAGCTGTTTTTT.

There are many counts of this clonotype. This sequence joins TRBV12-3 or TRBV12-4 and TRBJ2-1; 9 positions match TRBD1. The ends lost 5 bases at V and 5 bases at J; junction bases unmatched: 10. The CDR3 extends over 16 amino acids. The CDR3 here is CASSREPGQGHNEQFF. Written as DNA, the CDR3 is TGTGCCAGCAGTAGGGAACCGGGACAGGGACACAATGAGCAGTTCTTC.

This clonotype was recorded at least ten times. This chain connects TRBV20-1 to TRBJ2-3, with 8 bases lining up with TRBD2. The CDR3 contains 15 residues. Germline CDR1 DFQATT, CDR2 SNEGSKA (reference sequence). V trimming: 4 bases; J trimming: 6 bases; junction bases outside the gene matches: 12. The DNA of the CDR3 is TGCAGTGCTAAAAGGACTAGCAGCGGGATCGATACGCAGTATTTT. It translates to CSAKRTSSGIDTQYF.

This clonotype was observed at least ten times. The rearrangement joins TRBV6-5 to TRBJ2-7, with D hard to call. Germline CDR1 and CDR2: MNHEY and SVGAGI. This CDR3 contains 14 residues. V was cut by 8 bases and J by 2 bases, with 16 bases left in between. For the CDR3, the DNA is TGTGCCAGCTTCGGTGCCATAGAGACCTACGAGCAGTACTTC. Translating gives CASFGAIETYEQYF.

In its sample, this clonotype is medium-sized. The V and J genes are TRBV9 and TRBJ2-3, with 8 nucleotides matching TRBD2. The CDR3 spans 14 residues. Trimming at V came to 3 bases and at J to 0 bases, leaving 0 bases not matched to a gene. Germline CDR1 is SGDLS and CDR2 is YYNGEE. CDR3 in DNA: TGTGCCAGCAGCGCTAGCGGGAGCACAGATACGCAGTATTTT. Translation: CASSASGSTDTQYF.

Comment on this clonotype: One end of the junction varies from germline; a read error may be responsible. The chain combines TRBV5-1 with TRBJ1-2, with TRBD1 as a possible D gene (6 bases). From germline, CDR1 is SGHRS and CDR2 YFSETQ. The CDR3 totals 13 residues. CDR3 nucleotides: TGTGCCAGGGGCTTGAGGTGGGATCATGGCTACACCTTC. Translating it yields CARGLRWDHGYTF.

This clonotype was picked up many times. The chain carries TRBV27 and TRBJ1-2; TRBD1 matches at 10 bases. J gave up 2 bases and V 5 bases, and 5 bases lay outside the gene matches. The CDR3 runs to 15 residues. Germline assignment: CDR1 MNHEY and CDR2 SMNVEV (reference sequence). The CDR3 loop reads CASSPPGQGNYGYTF. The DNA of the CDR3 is TGTGCCAGCAGTCCCCCGGGACAGGGGAACTATGGCTACACCTTC.